The next 21 T cell receptor beta chains were all read from a single sample in a study of response to subunit inactivated influenza vaccine (dated by TCRdb to 2016 to 2019). Library generation was performed with RT-PCR. These reads were obtained on an Illumina HiSeq 2500. The public reads were reanalyzed by TCRdb: fastp trimming at Q25, MiXCR alignment, in-frame beta chains only. For every CDR3 protein sequence, its rows merge into one entry that carries the most common genes and DNA. The sample profile shows approximately 300,000 distinct CDR3 sequences; over 20% of them were found once. The ten largest clones capture 10% of the sample. Here the sequenced sample was PBMCs from blood, taken approximately 20 months after vaccination. These receptors came from a man aged 50 to 69 who received an inactivated influenza vaccine. Donor details come from another sample of the same person, matched by shared clones.

This clonotype showed up many times. The genes are TRBV6-1 and TRBJ1-2; D is ambiguous. V dropped 6 bases and J dropped 8 bases, with 10 bases sitting between them. CDR1 is MNHNS and CDR2 is SASEGT in the germline V gene. The CDR3 extends over 11 amino acids. The CDR3 loop is CASSGLGGYTF. As DNA, the CDR3 is TGTGCCAGCAGCGGACTGGGAGGCTACACCTTC.

This clonotype has only a few counts. The rearrangement links TRBV18 to TRBJ1-4; maybe TRBD1 (5 bases). The CDR3 totals 15 residues. The V and J ends lost 3 bases and 7 bases respectively, with 15 bases between them. Germline V CDR1 and CDR2: KGHSH, LQKENI. The CDR3 DNA follows: TGTGCCAGCTCACCCCGGGCGGGAACAGGTGAAAAACTGTTTTTT. Its translation is CASSPRAGTGEKLFF.

This clonotype showed up just a few times. The chain carries TRBV19 and TRBJ1-5; 8 bases agree with TRBD1. The V and J ends lost 9 bases and 1 base, in that order; junction bases with no gene match: 5. Germline V gene lookup returns CDR1 LNHDA and CDR2 SQIVND (reference sequence). CDR3 length equals 14 residues. The CDR3 loop reads CASDRGLSNQPQHF. The CDR3 DNA follows: TGTGCCAGCGACAGGGGATTAAGCAATCAGCCCCAGCATTTT.

CDR3 amino acids: CASRLDRDTEAFF. Here the CDR3 DNA reads TGTGCCAGCAGACTAGACAGGGACACTGAAGCTTTCTTT. The rearrangement links TRBV6-2 or TRBV6-3 to TRBJ1-1, with 7 bases lining up with TRBD1. This CDR3 region has 13 residues. Looked up from germline, CDR1 is MNHEY and CDR2 is SVGEGT. Trimming cost V 6 bases and J 3 bases; bases outside gene matches: 4.

The sample holds many counts of this clonotype. This sequence joins TRBV7-8 and TRBJ1-3; TRBD1 is a possible D gene (6 bases). The germline V and J ends were trimmed by 5 bases and 0 bases, with 17 bases remaining between them. CDR3 length: 17 amino acids. The germline gives CDR1 SGHVS, CDR2 FQNEAQ. The chain's CDR3 is CASSAIGGHRSGNTIYF. As DNA, the CDR3 is TGTGCCAGCAGCGCGATCGGGGGACACCGCTCTGGAAACACCATATATTTT.

In its sample, this clonotype ranks as medium-sized. The V and J genes are TRBV28 and TRBJ1-5; D not resolved. Per germline, CDR1 MDHEN and CDR2 SYDVKM. This CDR3 region has 11 residues. V was shortened by 3 bases and J by 5 bases, with 2 bases between the two germline ends. CDR3 loop: CASSLHQPQHF. CDR3 nucleotides: TGTGCCAGCAGTTTGCATCAGCCCCAGCATTTT.

This clonotype occurred a few times. This chain links TRBV20-1 with TRBJ2-3; perhaps TRBD2 as D (5 bases). This CDR3 has 13 residues. Between the trimmed V and J ends, which lost 2 bases and 3 bases, there was a span of 9 bases. Germline-derived CDR1 and CDR2 are DFQATT and SNEGSKA (reference sequence). This CDR3 is CSARPTSTDTQYF. The CDR3 nucleotides read TGCAGTGCTAGACCAACTAGTACAGATACGCAGTATTTT.

This clonotype appeared many times. The rearrangement uses TRBV6-2 or TRBV6-3 and TRBJ1-1, with TRBD1 matching 9 bases. The CDR3 is 15 residues long. The J segment lost 3 bases and the V segment lost 10 bases, leaving 12 bases of the junction unmatched. Germline loops: CDR1 MNHEY, CDR2 SVGEGT. CDR3 sequence: CAITSSDRGHTEAFF. The CDR3 nucleotides are TGTGCCATCACGTCATCGGACAGGGGTCACACTGAAGCTTTCTTT.

This clonotype was observed a single time. The chain links TRBV24-1 to TRBJ2-1; D perhaps matches TRBD1 (5 bases). CDR3 length: 13 amino acids. Germline assignment: CDR1 KGHDR and CDR2 SFDVKD. With 3 bases removed from V and 9 bases from J, the gap between germline ends came to 11 bases. The CDR3 sequence is CATSDPDSFEQFF. In DNA form, the CDR3 reads TGTGCCACCAGTGATCCCGACAGCTTTGAGCAGTTCTTC.

The chain carries TRBV12-3 or TRBV12-4 and TRBJ1-1; D is unclear. The CDR3 consists of 11 residues. The V and J ends lost 7 bases and 11 bases respectively, with 14 bases between them. The CDR3 spells CASTNSQRAFF. Written as DNA, the CDR3 is TGTGCCAGCACCAACTCCCAGCGGGCTTTCTTT.

This clonotype appeared a few times. The gene calls are TRBV7-2 and TRBJ2-3; 7 bases are shared with TRBD2. V was clipped by 4 bases and J by 2 bases; unmatched bases: 3. The CDR3 runs to 14 residues. From germline, CDR1 is SGHTA and CDR2 FQGNSA. CDR3 sequence reads: CASSSGLNTDTQYF. The CDR3 nucleotides are TGTGCCAGCAGCTCGGGACTAAACACAGATACGCAGTATTTT. The entire variable domain, with the rest obtained from reference TRBV7-2 and TRBJ2-3, is as follows: GAGVSQSPSNKVTEKGKDVELRCDPISGHTALYWYRQSLGQGLEFLIYFQGNSAPDKSGLPSDRFSAERTGGSVSTLTIQRTQQEDSAVYLCASSSGLNTDTQYFGPGTRLTVL.

In this sample, this clonotype turned up many times. The V and J genes are TRBV29-1 and TRBJ1-4; 8 bases align to TRBD1. The V and J ends lost 5 bases and 5 bases, in that order; junction bases with no gene match: 7. This CDR3 comprises 14 residues. The germline CDR1 and CDR2 sequences are SQVTM and ANQGSEA. This CDR3 reads CSVSIQGGNEKLFF. The CDR3, as DNA: TGCAGCGTTTCTATACAGGGGGGGAATGAAAAACTGTTTTTT.

This chain links TRBV20-1 with TRBJ1-4; TRBD1 matches at 7 bases. This CDR3 has 14 residues. Germline V CDR1 and CDR2: DFQATT, SNEGSKA (reference sequence). V lost 5 bases, J lost 5 bases, and 8 bases stayed unmatched. CDR3 coding DNA: TGCAGTGCTGTCGGGACAGTGAACAATGAAAAACTGTTTTTT. Translating gives CSAVGTVNNEKLFF.

V is TRBV4-1 and J is TRBJ1-4; no clear D. Between the trimmed V and J ends, which lost 1 base and 4 bases, there was a span of 13 bases. Germline CDR1 and CDR2: MGHRA and YSYEKL. This CDR3 is 16 amino acids long. The DNA for the CDR3 is TGCGCCAGCAGCCAAGTCGGGGTGTGGGGTAATGAAAAACTGTTTTTT. It encodes CASSQVGVWGNEKLFF.

This clonotype was found a few times. The V gene is TRBV28, the J gene TRBJ2-2; a possible D gene is TRBD2 (7 bases). The CDR3 totals 15 residues. Trimming cost V 6 bases and J 6 bases, with 17 bases left between them. Germline V CDR1 and CDR2: MDHEN, SYDVKM. CDR3 DNA sequence: TGTGCCAGCAGCCCGGGGGGCTCCTTTTCCGGGGAGCTGTTTTTT. Encoded protein: CASSPGGSFSGELFF.

This clonotype came up a few times. The V and J genes are TRBV29-1 and TRBJ2-3, with 7 nucleotides matching TRBD2. V trimming: 1 base; J trimming: 4 bases; junction bases outside the gene matches: 5. This CDR3 contains 14 residues. Germline assignment: CDR1 SQVTM and CDR2 ANQGSEA. The CDR3 sequence: CSVEGREYSDTQYF. Here the CDR3 DNA reads TGCAGCGTTGAAGGGCGGGAGTACTCAGATACGCAGTATTTT.

The table lists this clonotype with a few counts. This chain uses TRBV2 with TRBJ2-5; D remains unclear. V lost 4 bases, J lost 5 bases, and 11 bases lay in between. The CDR3 consists of 13 residues. The germline V gene encodes CDR1 SNHLY and CDR2 FYNNEI. CDR3 in amino acids: CASSVAIQETQYF. The CDR3 DNA reads as TGTGCCAGCAGTGTGGCAATACAGGAGACCCAGTACTTC. Looking up the rest from reference TRBV2 and TRBJ2-5 gives the full variable domain: EPEVTQTPSHQVTQMGQEVILRCVPISNHLYFYWYRQILGQKVEFLVSFYNNEISEKSEIFDDQFSVERPDGSNFTLKIRSTKLEDSAMYFCASSVAIQETQYFGPGTRLLVL.

This clonotype was observed a few times. This chain joins TRBV28 and TRBJ1-5; no firm D call. Germline CDR1 reads MDHEN; CDR2 reads SYDVKM. The V end lost 2 bases, the J end lost 2 bases, and 25 bases lay between the germline ends. The CDR3 consists of 20 residues. The CDR3 DNA reads TGTGCCAGCAGTTTAGGTTCGTACCAAGCGTCTCGGGAAGGCAATCAGCCCCAGCATTTT. Translated: CASSLGSYQASREGNQPQHF.

Here the CDR3 DNA reads TGTGCCAGCAGTAAGGGACAGCCGAACACCGGGGAGCTGTTTTTT. Its protein is CASSKGQPNTGELFF. The chain carries TRBV13 and TRBJ2-2; 7 bases are shared with TRBD1. The CDR3 spans 15 residues. V gave up 6 bases and J gave up 0 bases; unmatched junction bases: 4. Germline assignment: CDR1 PRHDT and CDR2 FYEKMQ (reference sequence).

CDR3: CASSPGTGITYEQYF. CDR3 DNA: TGTGCCAGCAGCCCCGGGACAGGGATCACCTACGAGCAGTACTTC. This rearrangement joins TRBV9 to TRBJ2-7, with TRBD1 identical over 9 bases. The CDR3 contains 15 residues. Germline CDR1 reads SGDLS; CDR2 reads YYNGEE. V lost 4 bases, J lost 2 bases, and 7 bases stayed unmatched. The full variable domain, with the rest looked up from reference TRBV9 and TRBJ2-7, is DSGVTQTPKHLITATGQRVTLRCSPRSGDLSVYWYQQSLDQGLQFLIQYYNGEERAKGNILERFSAQQFPDLHSELNLSSLELGDSALYFCASSPGTGITYEQYFGPGTRLTVT.

There are a few counts of this clonotype. This sequence joins TRBV5-1 and TRBJ2-5; 8 bases fit TRBD2. This CDR3 is 17 amino acids long. The V gene end was trimmed by 1 base and the J gene end by 5 bases; junction bases not matched to a gene: 13. Per germline, CDR1 SGHRS and CDR2 YFSETQ. CDR3 in amino acids: CASSLSGTSGGRETQYF. CDR3 bases: TGCGCCAGCAGCTTGTCGGGAACTAGCGGTGGGAGGGAGACCCAGTACTTC.